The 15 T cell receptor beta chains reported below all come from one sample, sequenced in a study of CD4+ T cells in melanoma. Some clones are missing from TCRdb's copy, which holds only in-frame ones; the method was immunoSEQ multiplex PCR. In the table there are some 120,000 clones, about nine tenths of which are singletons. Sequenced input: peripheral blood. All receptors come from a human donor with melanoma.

The chain's CDR3 is CASSSRTVNYGYTF. The DNA for the CDR3 is TGTGCCAGCAGTTCACGGACAGTAAACTATGGCTACACCTTC. This sequence joins TRBV28 and TRBJ1-2; D perhaps matches TRBD1 (6 bases). This CDR3 is 14 amino acids long. Germline CDR1 MDHEN, CDR2 SYDVKM. V lost 4 bases and J lost 2, with 11 bases in between.

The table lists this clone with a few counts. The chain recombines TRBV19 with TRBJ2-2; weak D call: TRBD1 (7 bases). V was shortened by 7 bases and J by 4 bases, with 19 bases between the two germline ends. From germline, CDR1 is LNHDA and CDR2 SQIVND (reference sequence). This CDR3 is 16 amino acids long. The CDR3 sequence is CASIRGAGGFTGELFF. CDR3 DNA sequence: TGTGCCAGTATAAGAGGGGCAGGGGGGTTCACCGGGGAGCTGTTTTTT. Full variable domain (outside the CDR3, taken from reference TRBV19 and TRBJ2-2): DGGITQSPKYLFRKEGQNVTLSCEQNLNHDAMYWYRQDPGQGLRLIYYSQIVNDFQKGDIAEGYSVSREKKESFPLTVTSAQKNPTAFYLCASIRGAGGFTGELFFGEGSRLTVL.

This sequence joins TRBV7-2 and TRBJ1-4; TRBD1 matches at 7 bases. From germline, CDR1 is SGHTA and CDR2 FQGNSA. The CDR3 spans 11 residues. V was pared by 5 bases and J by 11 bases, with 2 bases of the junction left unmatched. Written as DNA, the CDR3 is TGTGCCAGCAGCAAACAGGGGAAACTGTTTTTT. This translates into CASSKQGKLFF.

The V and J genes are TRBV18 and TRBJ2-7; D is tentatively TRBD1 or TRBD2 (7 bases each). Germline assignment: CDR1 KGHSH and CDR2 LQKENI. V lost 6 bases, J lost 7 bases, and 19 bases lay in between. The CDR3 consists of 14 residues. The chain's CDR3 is CASSLRGGRDEQYF. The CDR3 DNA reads TGTGCCAGCTCCCTCAGGGGGGGGAGAGATGAGCAGTACTTC.

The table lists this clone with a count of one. CDR3 nucleotides: TGTGCCAGCAGCTTAGCGATGGGGAAAGAGACCCAGTACTTC. It codes for CASSLAMGKETQYF. This chain links TRBV7-9 with TRBJ2-5; D remains unclear. V was cut by 0 bases and J by 3 bases, with 8 bases left in between. This CDR3 has 14 amino acids. Germline loops: CDR1 SEHNR, CDR2 FQNEAQ (reference sequence).

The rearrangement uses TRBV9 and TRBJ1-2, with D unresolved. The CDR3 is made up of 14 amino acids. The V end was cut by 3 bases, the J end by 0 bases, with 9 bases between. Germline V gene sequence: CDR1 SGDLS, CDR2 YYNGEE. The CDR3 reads CASSAIAANYGYTF. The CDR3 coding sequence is TGTGCCAGCAGCGCAATAGCTGCTAACTATGGCTACACCTTC. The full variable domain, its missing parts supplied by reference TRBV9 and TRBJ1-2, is DSGVTQTPKHLITATGQRVTLRCSPRSGDLSVYWYQQSLDQGLQFLIQYYNGEERAKGNILERFSAQQFPDLHSELNLSSLELGDSALYFCASSAIAANYGYTFGSGTRLTVV.

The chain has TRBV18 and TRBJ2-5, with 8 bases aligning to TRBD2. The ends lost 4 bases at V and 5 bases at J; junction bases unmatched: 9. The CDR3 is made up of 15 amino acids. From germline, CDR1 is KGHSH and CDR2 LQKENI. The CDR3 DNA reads TGTGCCAGCTCACAAACCGGGACTAGATTGGAGACCCAGTACTTC. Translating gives CASSQTGTRLETQYF.

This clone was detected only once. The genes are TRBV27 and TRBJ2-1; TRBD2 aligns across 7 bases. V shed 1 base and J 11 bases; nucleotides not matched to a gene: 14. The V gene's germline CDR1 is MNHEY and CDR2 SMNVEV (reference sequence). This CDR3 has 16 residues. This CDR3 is CASSLLAGRGEVKQFF. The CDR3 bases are TGTGCCAGCAGTTTATTAGCAGGCCGGGGGGAGGTTAAGCAGTTCTTC.

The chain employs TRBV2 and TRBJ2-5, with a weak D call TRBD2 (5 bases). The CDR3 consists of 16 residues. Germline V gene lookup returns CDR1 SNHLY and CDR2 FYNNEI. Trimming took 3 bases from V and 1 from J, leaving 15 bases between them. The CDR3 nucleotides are TGTGCCAGCAGTGAGTCCCGAGGGTTCCCCCAAGAGACCCAGTACTTC. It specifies CASSESRGFPQETQYF.

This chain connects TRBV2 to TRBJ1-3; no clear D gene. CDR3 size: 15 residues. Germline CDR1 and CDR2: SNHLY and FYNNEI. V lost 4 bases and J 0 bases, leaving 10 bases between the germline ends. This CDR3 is CASSALLSSGNTIYF. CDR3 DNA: TGTGCCAGCAGTGCCTTGTTAAGCTCTGGAAACACCATATATTTT.

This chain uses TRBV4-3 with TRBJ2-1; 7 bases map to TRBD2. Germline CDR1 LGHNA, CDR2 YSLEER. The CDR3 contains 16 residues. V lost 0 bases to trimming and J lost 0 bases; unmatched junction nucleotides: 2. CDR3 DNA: TGCGCCAGCAGCCAAGATGGGGACTACTCCTACAATGAGCAGTTCTTC. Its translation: CASSQDGDYSYNEQFF.

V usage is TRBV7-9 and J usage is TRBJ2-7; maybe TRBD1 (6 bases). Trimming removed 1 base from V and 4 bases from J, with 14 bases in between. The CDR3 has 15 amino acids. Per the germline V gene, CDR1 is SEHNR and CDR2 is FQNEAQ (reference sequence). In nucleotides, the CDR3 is TGTGCCAGCAGCTTAGTTCAGACAGGATCTTACGAGCAGTACTTC. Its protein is CASSLVQTGSYEQYF.

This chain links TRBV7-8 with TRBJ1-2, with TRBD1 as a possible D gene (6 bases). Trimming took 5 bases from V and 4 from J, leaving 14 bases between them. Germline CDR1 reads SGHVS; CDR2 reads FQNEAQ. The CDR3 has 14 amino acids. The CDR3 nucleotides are TGTGCCAGCAGCCCGTGGGAGACAGGCTATGGCTACACCTTC. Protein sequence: CASSPWETGYGYTF.

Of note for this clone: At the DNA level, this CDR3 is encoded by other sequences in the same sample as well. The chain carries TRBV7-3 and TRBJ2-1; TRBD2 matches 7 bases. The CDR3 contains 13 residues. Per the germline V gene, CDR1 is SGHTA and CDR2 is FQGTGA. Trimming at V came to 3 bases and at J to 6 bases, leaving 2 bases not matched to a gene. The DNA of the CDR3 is TGTGCCAGCAGCTTTGGGGGGGGCAATGAGCAGTTCTTC. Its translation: CASSFGGGNEQFF. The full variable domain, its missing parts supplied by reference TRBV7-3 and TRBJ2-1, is GAGVSQTPSNKVTEKGKYVELRCDPISGHTALYWYRQSLGQGPEFLIYFQGTGAADDSGLPNDRFFAVRPEGSVSTLKIQRTERGDSAVYLCASSFGGGNEQFFGPGTRLTVL.

CDR3 in amino acids: CASNQGGQGTEKLFF. The CDR3 DNA is TGCGCCAGCAACCAGGGGGGGCAGGGGACGGAAAAACTGTTTTTT. The chain combines TRBV5-1 with TRBJ1-4; 7 nucleotides agree with TRBD1. J was trimmed by 8 bases and V by 6 bases; bases with no gene match: 13. The CDR3 runs to 15 residues. Germline V gene lookup returns CDR1 SGHRS and CDR2 YFSETQ.